The clone carrying this TCR beta chain occurred many times. TCRdb called the RT-PCR reads again in MiXCR, with one record for every CDR3 protein. Of roughly 500,000 distinct CDR3 sequences listed, 20% to 25% are singletons. The data stem from a study of response to subunit inactivated influenza vaccine. V gave up 1 base and J gave up 2 bases, with 12 bases separating them. There are 15 residues in the CDR3. Looked up from germline, CDR1 is SEHNR and CDR2 is FQNEAQ (reference sequence). These data were also filed under a second study, of T cells expressing NK-cell markers. As reported in that work: Synthesis of TCR beta cDNA relied on 5'RACE template switching carrying UMIs.

The sample consisted of CD4+ T cells sorted from PBMCs, taken 12 days after vaccination. The receptor was derived from a man aged 50-60 years who received an inactivated influenza vaccine. The gene calls are TRBV7-9 and TRBJ2-7; D might be TRBD2 (6 bases). CDR3 nucleotides: TGTGCCAGCAGCTTAGGCGGGGTTGGCACCTACGAGCAGTACTTC. Translating gives CASSLGGVGTYEQYF.